One and the same sample provided the 8 T cell receptor beta chains below, sequenced in a study of blood T cell repertoires in COVID-19. Libraries were prepared by immunoSEQ multiplex PCR; TCRdb keeps only in-frame clonotypes and omits some of them. The table shows 200,000 to 300,000 clones, with around 86% occurring only once. The sequencing sample was made of peripheral blood. The receptors shown here come from a woman aged 55-70 years with COVID-19, enrolled during active disease.

The chain uses TRBV25-1 and TRBJ2-3; 8 bases map to TRBD1. Trimming removed 6 bases from V and 1 base from J; junction bases left unmatched: 9. CDR1 and CDR2 (germline): MGHDK, SYGVNS. This CDR3 contains 16 residues. CDR3 loop: CASRGNQGAGTDTQYF. The CDR3 DNA sequence: TGTGCCAGCAGGGGGAACCAGGGGGCTGGCACAGATACGCAGTATTTT.

The chain has TRBV6-5 and TRBJ2-7, with 12 bases matching TRBD2. J lost 6 bases, V lost 7 bases, and 10 bases had no gene match. Germline V CDR1 and CDR2: MNHEY, SVGAGI. CDR3 length equals 15 residues. CDR3 DNA: TGTGCCAGCAACCGACTAGCGGGAGTTGGTTCCGAGCAGTACTTC. Translation: CASNRLAGVGSEQYF.

This chain uses TRBV3-1 (or the pseudogene TRBV3-2) with TRBJ1-5, with a weak D call TRBD1 (6 bases). The CDR3 runs to 15 residues. CDR1 and CDR2 from the germline V gene are LGHDT and YNNKEL (reference sequence). V lost 4 bases and J lost 4, with 14 bases in between. Written as DNA, the CDR3 is TGTGCCAGCAGCCCGTCGGGACATTTAAATCAGCCCCAGCATTTT. This encodes CASSPSGHLNQPQHF.

J is TRBJ2-1 and V is TRBV19; D possibly corresponds to TRBD1 (5 bases). V lost 2 bases to trimming and J lost 4 bases, with 15 bases between them. The CDR3 consists of 16 residues. Germline CDR1 LNHDA, CDR2 SQIVND (reference sequence). The CDR3 DNA is TGTGCCAGTAGTATAAAGGCAGGGTTGGGGTACAATGAGCAGTTCTTC. Protein product: CASSIKAGLGYNEQFF.

This clone was observed once. The chain recombines TRBV28 with TRBJ2-7; 8 nucleotides align to TRBD2. Germline V gene lookup returns CDR1 MDHEN and CDR2 SYDVKM. The CDR3 is 18 residues long. The trim removed 2 bases at V and 1 base at J, leaving 13 bases unmatched. The CDR3 bases are TGTGCCAGCAGTTTACGGGGGGGGCGCATTGAGGGGTCCTACGAGCAGTACTTC. It yields the protein CASSLRGGRIEGSYEQYF. The variable domain in full, with the rest retrieved from reference TRBV28 and TRBJ2-7, is DVKVTQSSRYLVKRTGEKVFLECVQDMDHENMFWYRQDPGLGLRLIYFSYDVKMKEKGDIPEGYSVSREKKERFSLILESASTNQTSMYLCASSLRGGRIEGSYEQYFGPGTRLTVT.

The chain recombines TRBV10-3 with TRBJ2-3; a possible D gene is TRBD2 (6 bases). V was clipped by 6 bases and J by 1 base, with 17 bases between them. CDR3 size: 16 residues. CDR1 is ENHRY, CDR2 SYGVKD, per germline. CDR3: CAISLGRGLGTDTQYF. The CDR3 DNA reads as TGTGCCATCAGCCTCGGGCGGGGACTCGGCACAGATACGCAGTATTTT.

V and J are TRBV5-4 and TRBJ2-1; 7 nucleotides line up with TRBD2. This CDR3 has 13 residues. The ends lost 2 bases at V and 8 bases at J; junction bases unmatched: 4. CDR1 and CDR2 (germline): SGHNT, YYREEE (reference sequence). The CDR3 nucleotides are TGTGCCAGCAGCTTAGTAAGCGGGGATGAGCAGTTCTTC. Residues: CASSLVSGDEQFF.

The chain's CDR3 is CASSQGGQPQHF. For the CDR3, the DNA is TGTGCCAGCAGCCAAGGCGGTCAGCCCCAGCATTTT. The chain recombines TRBV3-1 (or the pseudogene TRBV3-2) with TRBJ1-5; D remains unclear. Trimming pared 1 base from V and 6 bases from J, leaving 4 bases between. Germline V lookup: CDR1 LGHDT, CDR2 YNNKEL (reference sequence). CDR3 length: 12 residues.